The 22 T cell receptor beta chains in this list originate from one sample, sequenced in a study of blood T cell repertoires in COVID-19. Assay used: immunoSEQ multiplex PCR; TCRdb lists only in-frame clones, some missing. Counted here are about 270,000 clones, roughly 90% occurring once; the ten biggest clones make up about 3%. The sequenced sample was PBMCs or T cells enriched from blood (not recorded which). The receptors shown here come from a woman between 45 and 65 years old who had recovered from COVID-19.

The V gene is TRBV11-3, the J gene TRBJ2-1; TRBD1 is a possible D gene (6 bases). CDR1 is SGHNT, CDR2 YENEEA, per germline. V lost 3 bases and J lost 8, with 17 bases in between. This CDR3 is 15 amino acids long. CDR3 protein: CASSFRDNPSYEQFF. As DNA, the CDR3 is TGTGCCAGCAGCTTCCGGGACAACCCGTCGTATGAGCAGTTCTTC.

The genes are TRBV9 and TRBJ1-1; 7 bases match TRBD1. CDR1 SGDLS and CDR2 YYNGEE come from the germline V gene. The trim removed 4 bases at V and 3 bases at J, leaving 9 bases unmatched. The CDR3 has 15 residues. CDR3 amino acids: CASSPSTGYDTEAFF. In DNA form, the CDR3 reads TGTGCCAGCAGCCCCTCGACAGGGTATGACACTGAAGCTTTCTTT.

The chain recombines TRBV9 with TRBJ2-1; TRBD1 matches at 12 bases. The trim removed 0 bases at V and 7 bases at J, leaving 8 bases unmatched. The CDR3 is made up of 17 amino acids. The germline gives CDR1 SGDLS, CDR2 YYNGEE. CDR3 loop: CASSVDWGQGARNEQFF. The CDR3 bases are TGTGCCAGCAGCGTAGATTGGGGACAGGGGGCTAGGAATGAGCAGTTCTTC.

This rearrangement joins TRBV30 to TRBJ2-2; D might be TRBD1 (6 bases). Germline V gene sequence: CDR1 GTSNPN, CDR2 SVGIG (reference sequence). V was clipped by 5 bases and J by 7 bases, with 11 bases between them. The CDR3 length is 12 residues. The CDR3 bases are TGTGCCTGGGCGCAGGGGCTCGGGGAGCTGTTTTTT. Protein: CAWAQGLGELFF.

A few counts support this clone. The chain uses TRBV6-4 and TRBJ2-2, with 8 bases aligning to TRBD1. The germline gives CDR1 MRHNA, CDR2 SNTAGT. Unmatched junction bases numbered 4, after V lost 4 bases and J lost 0 bases. The CDR3 is 16 amino acids. CDR3 sequence: CASSGQGSSNTGELFF. The DNA of the CDR3 is TGTGCCAGCAGTGGACAGGGGAGTTCGAACACCGGGGAGCTGTTTTTT.

This clone was detected once. The chain combines TRBV6-4 with TRBJ2-1; 9 positions match TRBD2. This CDR3 spans 15 amino acids. V lost 6 bases to trimming and J lost 7 bases; unmatched junction nucleotides: 10. The germline CDR1 and CDR2 sequences are MRHNA and SNTAGT. Here the CDR3 DNA reads TGTGCCAGCAGGGGTTCGACTAGCGGTCCTAATGAGCAGTTCTTC. Translation gives CASRGSTSGPNEQFF.

CDR3 nucleotides: TGCGCCAGCAGCTTGAGTACAGGCTCTGGAAACACCATATATTTT. As protein: CASSLSTGSGNTIYF. The V call is TRBV5-1, the J call TRBJ1-3; a weak D match, TRBD1 (5 bases). CDR1 SGHRS and CDR2 YFSETQ come from the germline V gene. The ends were cut back, 1 base at V and 0 bases at J, with 8 bases in the middle. The CDR3 is 15 amino acids.

This clone was detected only once. The chain carries TRBV28 and TRBJ1-6; TRBD1 matches at 8 bases. The CDR3 totals 15 residues. Germline V gives CDR1 MDHEN, CDR2 SYDVKM. J lost 9 bases, V lost 3 bases, and 7 bases had no gene match. CDR3 sequence reads: CASSLPGGRGSPLHF. CDR3 bases: TGTGCCAGCAGTTTGCCAGGGGGCAGGGGTTCACCCCTCCACTTT.

The chain uses TRBV24-1 and TRBJ1-4; D uncertain. Germline V gene sequence: CDR1 KGHDR, CDR2 SFDVKD. Trimming pared 2 bases from V and 8 bases from J, leaving 11 bases between. This CDR3 spans 14 amino acids. The CDR3 DNA sequence: TGTGCCACCAGTGATTCGAGGAGGGCCGAAAAACTGTTTTTT. Translated, it gives CATSDSRRAEKLFF.

V gene TRBV4-3 combines with J gene TRBJ1-1; D might be TRBD1 (5 bases). The CDR3 length is 13 residues. CDR1 is LGHNA and CDR2 is YSLEER in the germline V gene. The V end was cut by 4 bases, the J end by 6 bases, with 12 bases between. The DNA of the CDR3 is TGCGCCAGCAGCCTCACAAGGGGTGCTGAAGCTTTCTTT. Protein sequence: CASSLTRGAEAFF.

The DNA of the CDR3 is TGTGCCAGTAGCCACAACACGGTGGGCGACACTGAAGCTTTCTTT. Translated, it gives CASSHNTVGDTEAFF. The chain links TRBV19 to TRBJ1-1; D not certain. Trimming took 6 bases from V and 3 from J, leaving 17 bases between them. This CDR3 spans 15 amino acids. Germline V CDR1 and CDR2: LNHDA, SQIVND (reference sequence).

The chain combines TRBV9 with TRBJ2-3, with D perhaps matching TRBD1 (6 bases). This CDR3 comprises 14 residues. Germline loops: CDR1 SGDLS, CDR2 YYNGEE. The ends were cut back, 3 bases at V and 0 bases at J, with 8 bases in the middle. The CDR3 DNA reads as TGTGCCAGCAGCGGAGACAGGAGCACAGATACGCAGTATTTT. Protein sequence: CASSGDRSTDTQYF.

V and J are TRBV18 and TRBJ2-7; 8 bases are a match to TRBD2. The junction had 1 base not matched to a gene; V was cut back by 3 bases and J by 0 bases. The germline gives CDR1 KGHSH, CDR2 LQKENI. The CDR3 loop spans 14 amino acids. The CDR3, as DNA: TGTGCCAGCTCACCCGGGACTAGCTCCTACGAGCAGTACTTC. Its protein product is CASSPGTSSYEQYF.

This chain uses TRBV28 with TRBJ1-3; TRBD1 matches 7 bases. CDR3 length: 17 amino acids. The junction had 14 bases not matched to a gene; V was cut back by 7 bases and J by 2 bases. Germline CDR1 and CDR2: MDHEN and SYDVKM. The CDR3 spells CASNTLSSTGAGNTIYF. CDR3 nucleotides: TGTGCCAGCAACACTCTCTCCTCTACAGGGGCTGGAAACACCATATATTTT.

The chain combines TRBV10-1 with TRBJ1-4, with no clear D. V was pared by 7 bases and J by 7 bases, with 16 bases between. CDR3 length: 14 residues. CDR1 is WNHNN and CDR2 is SYGVQD in the germline V gene (reference sequence). CDR3 bases: TGCGCCAGCACCCTCGCATTCCCGGGTGAAAAACTGTTTTTT. It is translated as CASTLAFPGEKLFF.

V gene TRBV28 combines with J gene TRBJ1-1, with D possibly TRBD1 on 5 matching bases. Germline CDR1 reads MDHEN; CDR2 reads SYDVKM. V was clipped by 4 bases and J by 7 bases, with 13 bases between them. The CDR3 totals 13 residues. CDR3: CASSYIGGDEAFF. CDR3 nucleotide sequence: TGTGCCAGCAGTTACATCGGGGGGGATGAAGCTTTCTTT.

The chain links TRBV9 to TRBJ1-6, with a weak D call TRBD1 (5 bases). The CDR3 sequence is 12 residues long. Germline CDR1 SGDLS, CDR2 YYNGEE. V dropped 0 bases and J dropped 14 bases, with 9 bases sitting between them. CDR3 protein: CASSVDGGTLHF. DNA of the CDR3: TGTGCCAGCAGCGTAGATGGGGGGACCCTCCACTTT.

The chain joins TRBV29-1 to TRBJ1-4, with a possible D match to TRBD1 (5 bases). The CDR3 extends over 15 amino acids. Germline CDR1 reads SQVTM; CDR2 reads ANQGSEA. With 5 bases removed from V and 3 bases from J, the gap between germline ends came to 16 bases. Here the CDR3 reads CSVRLGAQANEKLFF. The CDR3 nucleotides are TGCAGCGTTCGGCTAGGGGCGCAAGCTAATGAAAAACTGTTTTTT.

This chain uses TRBV19 with TRBJ2-7; D gene uncertain. The germline V gene has CDR1 LNHDA and CDR2 SQIVND (reference sequence). This CDR3 comprises 11 residues. V was pared by 5 bases and J by 5 bases, with 7 bases between. The CDR3 DNA follows: TGTGCCAGTAGTCTGCGCGACGAGCAGTACTTC. As protein: CASSLRDEQYF.

In this sample, this clone turned up once. The chain is built from TRBV5-1 and TRBJ1-1; D is unresolved. Germline lookup yields CDR1 SGHRS and CDR2 YFSETQ. This CDR3 comprises 14 residues. Trimming took 4 bases from V and 0 from J, leaving 10 bases between them. The CDR3 DNA sequence: TGCGCCAGCAGCGAGGGATTTATGAACACTGAAGCTTTCTTT. Protein product: CASSEGFMNTEAFF. The whole variable domain, remainder taken from reference TRBV5-1 and TRBJ1-1, is KAGVTQTPRYLIKTRGQQVTLSCSPISGHRSVSWYQQTPGQGLQFLFEYFSETQRNKGNFPGRFSGRQFSNSRSEMNVSTLELGDSALYLCASSEGFMNTEAFFGQGTRLTVV.

The V call is TRBV5-6, the J call TRBJ1-2, with a weak D call TRBD1 (5 bases). This CDR3 has 11 amino acids. Germline V gives CDR1 SGHDT, CDR2 YYEEEE. V lost 3 bases and J 7 bases, leaving 7 bases between the germline ends. CDR3 DNA: TGTGCCAGCAGCTGGGGGGGTGGCTACACCTTC. Amino acids: CASSWGGGYTF.

The rearrangement joins TRBV5-1 to TRBJ2-7, with TRBD1 identical over 9 bases. With V trimmed by 4 bases and J by 7 bases, 12 bases remained unmatched. CDR1 is SGHRS, CDR2 YFSETQ, per germline. This CDR3 contains 15 residues. The CDR3 DNA sequence: TGCGCCAGCAGCCTTCTGACAGGGGGTACGGGGGAGCAGTACTTC. Protein: CASSLLTGGTGEQYF.